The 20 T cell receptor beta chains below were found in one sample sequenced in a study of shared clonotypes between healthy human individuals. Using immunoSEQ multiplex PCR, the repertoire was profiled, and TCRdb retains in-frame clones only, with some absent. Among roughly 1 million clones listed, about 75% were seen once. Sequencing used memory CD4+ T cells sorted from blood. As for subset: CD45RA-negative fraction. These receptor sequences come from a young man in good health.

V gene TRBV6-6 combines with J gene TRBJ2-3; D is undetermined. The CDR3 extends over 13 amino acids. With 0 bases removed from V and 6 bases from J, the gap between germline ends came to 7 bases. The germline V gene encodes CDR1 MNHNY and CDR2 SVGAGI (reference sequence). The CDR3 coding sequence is TGTGCCAGCAGTTACTCTATGGCGGATACGCAGTATTTT. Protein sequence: CASSYSMADTQYF.

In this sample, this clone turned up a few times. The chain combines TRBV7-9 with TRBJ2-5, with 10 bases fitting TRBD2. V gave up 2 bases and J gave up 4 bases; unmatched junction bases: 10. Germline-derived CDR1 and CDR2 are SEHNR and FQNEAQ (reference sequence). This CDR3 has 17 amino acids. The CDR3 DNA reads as TGTGCCAGCAGCTTATTCCCCCTAGCGGGAGTTAGAGAGACCCAGTACTTC. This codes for CASSLFPLAGVRETQYF.

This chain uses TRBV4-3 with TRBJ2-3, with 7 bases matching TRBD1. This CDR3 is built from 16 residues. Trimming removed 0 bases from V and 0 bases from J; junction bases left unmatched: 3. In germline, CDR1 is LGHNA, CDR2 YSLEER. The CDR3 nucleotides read TGCGCCAGCAGCCAAGAGGGACAGCCAAGCACAGATACGCAGTATTTT. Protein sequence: CASSQEGQPSTDTQYF.

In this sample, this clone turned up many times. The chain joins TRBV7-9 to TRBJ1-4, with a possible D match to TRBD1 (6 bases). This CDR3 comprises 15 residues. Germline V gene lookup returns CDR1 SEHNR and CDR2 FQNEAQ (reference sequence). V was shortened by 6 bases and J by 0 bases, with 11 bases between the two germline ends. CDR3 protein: CASRGGQSTNEKLFF. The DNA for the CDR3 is TGTGCCAGCAGGGGTGGACAGTCAACTAATGAAAAACTGTTTTTT.

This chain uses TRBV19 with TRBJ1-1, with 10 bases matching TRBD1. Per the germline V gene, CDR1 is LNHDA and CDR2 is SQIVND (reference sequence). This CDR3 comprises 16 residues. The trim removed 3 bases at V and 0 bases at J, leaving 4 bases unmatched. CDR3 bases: TGTGCCAGTAGTATTGGAGACAGGGGGCTGAACACTGAAGCTTTCTTT. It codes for CASSIGDRGLNTEAFF.

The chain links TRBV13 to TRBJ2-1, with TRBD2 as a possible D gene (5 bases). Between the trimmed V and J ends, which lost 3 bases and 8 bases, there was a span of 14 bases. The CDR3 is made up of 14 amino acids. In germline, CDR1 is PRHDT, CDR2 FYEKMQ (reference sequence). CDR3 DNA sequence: TGTGCCAGCAGCTTCATAACTAGTCGCGATGAGCAGTTCTTC. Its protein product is CASSFITSRDEQFF.

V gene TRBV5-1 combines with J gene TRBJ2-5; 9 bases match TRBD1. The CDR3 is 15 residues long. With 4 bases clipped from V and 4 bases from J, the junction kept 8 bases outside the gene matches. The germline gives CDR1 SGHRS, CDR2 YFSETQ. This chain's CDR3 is CASSTKTGGGETQYF. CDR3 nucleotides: TGCGCCAGCAGCACGAAAACAGGGGGCGGAGAGACCCAGTACTTC.

CDR3 sequence: CASSQGGTSGRSYNEQFF. The CDR3, as DNA: TGCGCCAGCAGCCAAGGGGGGACTAGCGGGAGGTCCTACAATGAGCAGTTCTTC. The rearrangement joins TRBV4-1 to TRBJ2-1, with 15 positions matching TRBD2. Trimming cost V 1 base and J 1 base; bases outside gene matches: 2. Germline V gene sequence: CDR1 MGHRA, CDR2 YSYEKL. CDR3 length: 18 residues.

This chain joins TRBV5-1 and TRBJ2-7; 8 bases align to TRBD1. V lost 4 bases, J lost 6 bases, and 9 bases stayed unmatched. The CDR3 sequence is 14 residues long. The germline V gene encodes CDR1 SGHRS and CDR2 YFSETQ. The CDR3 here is CASSLDREGREQYF. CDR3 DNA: TGCGCCAGCAGCCTGGACAGGGAAGGTCGCGAGCAGTACTTC.

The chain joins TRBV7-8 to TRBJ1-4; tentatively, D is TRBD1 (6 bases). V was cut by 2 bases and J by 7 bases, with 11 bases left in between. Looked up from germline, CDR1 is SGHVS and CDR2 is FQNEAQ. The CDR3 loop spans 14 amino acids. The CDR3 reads CASSLLYRVEKLFF. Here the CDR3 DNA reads TGTGCCAGCAGCTTACTTTACAGGGTTGAAAAACTGTTTTTT.

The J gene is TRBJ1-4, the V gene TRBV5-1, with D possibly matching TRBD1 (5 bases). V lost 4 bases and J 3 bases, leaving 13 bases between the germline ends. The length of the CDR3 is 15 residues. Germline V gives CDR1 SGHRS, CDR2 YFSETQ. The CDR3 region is CASSTLTAANEKLFF. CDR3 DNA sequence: TGCGCCAGCAGCACGCTGACAGCAGCTAATGAAAAACTGTTTTTT.

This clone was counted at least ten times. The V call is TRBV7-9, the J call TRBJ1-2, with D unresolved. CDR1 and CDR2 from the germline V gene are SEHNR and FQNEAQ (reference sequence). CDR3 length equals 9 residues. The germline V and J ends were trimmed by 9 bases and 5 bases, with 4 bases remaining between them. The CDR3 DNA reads TGTGCCAGTGTTTATGGCTACACCTTC. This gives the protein CASVYGYTF. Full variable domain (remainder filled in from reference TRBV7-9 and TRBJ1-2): DTGVSQNPRHKITKRGQNVTFRCDPISEHNRLYWYRQTLGQGPEFLTYFQNEAQLEKSRLLSDRFSAERPKGSFSTLEIQRTEQGDSAMYLCASVYGYTFGSGTRLTVV.

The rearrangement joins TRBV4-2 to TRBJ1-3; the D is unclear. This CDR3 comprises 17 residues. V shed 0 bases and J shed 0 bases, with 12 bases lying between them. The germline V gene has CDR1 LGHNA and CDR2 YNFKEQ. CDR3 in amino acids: CASSQDNLMLSGNTIYF. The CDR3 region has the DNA TGTGCCAGCAGCCAAGATAATTTGATGCTCTCTGGAAACACCATATATTTT.

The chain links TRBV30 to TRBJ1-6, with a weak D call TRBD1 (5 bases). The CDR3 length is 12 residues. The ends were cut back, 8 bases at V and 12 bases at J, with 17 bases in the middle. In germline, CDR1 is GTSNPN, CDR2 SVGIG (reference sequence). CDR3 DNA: TGTGCCCAAGGGGACCGGAGGGAACCCCTCCACTTT. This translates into CAQGDRREPLHF.

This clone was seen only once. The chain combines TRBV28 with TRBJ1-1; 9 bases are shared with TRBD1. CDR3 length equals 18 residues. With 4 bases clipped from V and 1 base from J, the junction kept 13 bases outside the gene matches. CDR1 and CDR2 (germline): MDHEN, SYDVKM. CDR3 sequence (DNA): TGTGCCAGCAGTTCCCACTCACGGACAGGGGTGGGGAACACTGAAGCTTTCTTT. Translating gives CASSSHSRTGVGNTEAFF.

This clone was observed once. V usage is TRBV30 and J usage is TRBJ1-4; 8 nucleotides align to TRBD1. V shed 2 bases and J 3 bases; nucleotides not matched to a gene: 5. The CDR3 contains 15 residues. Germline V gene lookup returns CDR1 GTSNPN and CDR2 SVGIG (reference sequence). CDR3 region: CAWSSGQGPNEKLFF. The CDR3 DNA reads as TGTGCCTGGAGTTCTGGACAGGGCCCTAATGAAAAACTGTTTTTT.

The CDR3: CASSLGLAGGGNEQFF. CDR3 nucleotide sequence: TGTGCCAGCAGCTTAGGGCTAGCGGGAGGTGGCAATGAGCAGTTCTTC. The genes are TRBV7-8 and TRBJ2-1, with 11 bases matching TRBD2. V lost 1 base to trimming and J lost 6 bases; unmatched junction nucleotides: 5. Per germline, CDR1 SGHVS and CDR2 FQNEAQ. This CDR3 comprises 16 residues.

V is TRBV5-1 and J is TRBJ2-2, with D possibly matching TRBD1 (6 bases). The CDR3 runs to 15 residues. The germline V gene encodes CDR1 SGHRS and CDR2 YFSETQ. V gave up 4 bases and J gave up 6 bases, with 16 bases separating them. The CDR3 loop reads CASSTDQGSAGELFF. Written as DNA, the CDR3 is TGCGCCAGCAGCACCGACCAGGGGTCGGCCGGGGAGCTGTTTTTT.

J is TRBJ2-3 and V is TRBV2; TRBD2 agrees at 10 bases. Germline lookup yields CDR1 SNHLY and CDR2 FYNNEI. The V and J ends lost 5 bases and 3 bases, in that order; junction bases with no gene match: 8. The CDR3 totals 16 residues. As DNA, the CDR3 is TGTGCCAGCAGTATTCTAGCGGGAGTTGAAACAGATACGCAGTATTTT. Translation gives CASSILAGVETDTQYF. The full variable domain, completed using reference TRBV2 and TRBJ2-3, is EPEVTQTPSHQVTQMGQEVILRCVPISNHLYFYWYRQILGQKVEFLVSFYNNEISEKSEIFDDQFSVERPDGSNFTLKIRSTKLEDSAMYFCASSILAGVETDTQYFGPGTRLTVL.

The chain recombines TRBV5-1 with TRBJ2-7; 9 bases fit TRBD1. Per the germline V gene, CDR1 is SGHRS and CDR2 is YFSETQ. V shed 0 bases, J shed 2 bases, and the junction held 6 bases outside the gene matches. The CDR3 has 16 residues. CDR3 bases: TGCGCCAGCAGCTTGGCGACCGGGACAGGGACCTACGAGCAGTACTTC. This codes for CASSLATGTGTYEQYF.